A single sample gave rise to the 2 T cell receptor beta chains below, sequenced in a study of blood T cells in healthy people across ages. A second PCR, run for about 6 to 11 cycles, used a sample-barcoded 5' primer plus a J-beta primer mix. TCRdb re-called the 5' RACE reads through MiXCR, storing one row per CDR3 protein. The table shows over a million distinct CDR3 sequences, with 42% occurring only once. Sequences were obtained from blood. Source of these receptors: a woman aged 18-29 years in good health.

The V call is TRBV20-1, the J call TRBJ2-7; D unclear. Germline CDR1 reads DFQATT; CDR2 reads SNEGSKA (reference sequence). The germline V and J ends were trimmed by 3 bases and 4 bases, with 7 bases remaining between them. The CDR3 is 11 residues long. CDR3 DNA sequence: TGCAGTGCTAGTCGCTATTACGAGCAGTACTTC. Translation: CSASRYYEQYF.

This clonotype occurred a few times. V is TRBV9 and J is TRBJ2-3; D assignment may be TRBD1 or TRBD2 (6 bases each). The CDR3 is 18 amino acids. Germline V gene data show CDR1 as SGDLS and CDR2 as YYNGEE. V gave up 1 base and J gave up 2 bases, with 20 bases separating them. The chain's CDR3 is CASSVNPDRGEVTDTQYF. The CDR3 coding sequence is TGTGCCAGCAGCGTAAACCCGGACAGAGGGGAGGTCACAGATACGCAGTATTTT. Filled out from reference TRBV9 and TRBJ2-3, the complete variable domain reads DSGVTQTPKHLITATGQRVTLRCSPRSGDLSVYWYQQSLDQGLQFLIQYYNGEERAKGNILERFSAQQFPDLHSELNLSSLELGDSALYFCASSVNPDRGEVTDTQYFGPGTRLTVL.